These T cell receptor beta chains were read from a single sample in a study of T-cell memory formation after mild COVID-19. MiXCR was run by TCRdb on the 5' RACE reads, yielding one entry per CDR3 protein. The data hold 400,000 or so distinct CDR3 sequences, with roughly 21% observed a single time. Sequencing was carried out using PBMCs or a T cell subset sorted from them (not recorded which). All receptors derive from an adult woman who had mild COVID-19 (a few samples of this study predate the infection). Cell type and time point are not known. Both conserved end residues are part of each CDR3. The D gene is left open where the match is weak. Size tells how often a clone was seen (once, few, many) or the class of an expanded clone, and some rows leave it out.

TRBD2	TRBV5-1	many	TRBJ2-1	TGCGCCAGCGTCCATACTAGCGGATCTTACAATGAGCAGTTCTTC	CASVHTSGSYNEQFF
NA	TRBV7-6	NA	TRBJ2-7	TGTGCCAGCAGCTTGTACGGCGACTACGAGCAGTACTTC	CASSLYGDYEQYF
NA	TRBV29-1	NA	TRBJ2-7	TGCAGCGTTCGATTTTTGGGGACATCCTCCTACGAGCAGTACTTC	CSVRFLGTSSYEQYF
NA	TRBV7-8	few	TRBJ2-5	TGTGCCAGCTACCCAGGACCGCCAAGGACCCAGTACTTC	CASYPGPPRTQYF
TRBD2	TRBV24-1	NA	TRBJ2-2	TGTGCCACCAGTGATTTAGCGGGAGGGCCAACCGGGGAGCTGTTTTTT	CATSDLAGGPTGELFF
TRBD2	TRBV7-2	many	TRBJ2-7	TGTGCCAGCCAAGGGGCTAGCGGGAGGGCCTCGGAGCAGTACTTC	CASQGASGRASEQYF
TRBD1	TRBV5-8	NA	TRBJ2-7	TGTGCCAGCAGCCTATCCGGGACAGGGTCCCACGAGCAGTACTTC	CASSLSGTGSHEQYF
TRBD1	TRBV24-1	few	TRBJ2-3	TGTGCCACCAGTGAAAGCACAGGGGGCCGCACAGATACGCAGTATTTT	CATSESTGGRTDTQYF
NA	TRBV4-3	few	TRBJ1-2	TGCGCCAGCAGCCCCCACTCCGGGAACTATGGCTACACCTTC	CASSPHSGNYGYTF
NA	TRBV30	NA	TRBJ2-2	TGTGCCCTCCCCTGGGCAGTCACCGGGGAGCTGTTTTTT	CALPWAVTGELFF
TRBD2	TRBV12-3/TRBV12-4	few	TRBJ2-3	TGTGCCAGCACTATAGCGGGACCAAGGGATACGCAGTATTTT	CASTIAGPRDTQYF
TRBD1	TRBV4-3	NA	TRBJ1-2	TGCGCCAGCAGCCGCGGACAGGGGCTCTATGGCTACACCTTC	CASSRGQGLYGYTF
NA	TRBV24-1	NA	TRBJ2-1	TGTGCCACCAGGGGGGGCGGGGGCCCGTACAATGAGCAGTTCTTC	CATRGGGGPYNEQFF
TRBD2	TRBV20-1	NA	TRBJ2-7	TGCAGTGCTGGGACTAGCGGGGGGTTGAGCTCCTACGAGCAGTACTTC	CSAGTSGGLSSYEQYF
NA	TRBV4-3	few	TRBJ1-2	TGCGCCAGCAGCCAGATCATCAGGGTCGGGGGCTACACCTTC	CASSQIIRVGGYTF
NA	TRBV9	once	TRBJ2-1	TGTGCCAGCAGCGAGCGCCGGCTTGGGGTTCGGTATGAGCAGTTCTTC	CASSERRLGVRYEQFF
TRBD2	TRBV9	NA	TRBJ2-1	TGTGCCAGCAGCAAAAGACCTACTAGCGGGGGGGACTATGAGCAGTTCTTC	CASSKRPTSGGDYEQFF
TRBD2	TRBV4-1	NA	TRBJ2-1	TGCGCCAGCAGCCAAGAACCTAGCGGGGGCTACAATGAGCAGTTCTTC	CASSQEPSGGYNEQFF
NA	TRBV20-1	few	TRBJ2-2	TGCAGTGCAAGGGCCCTGGGCACCGGGGAGCTGTTTTTT	CSARALGTGELFF
TRBD2	TRBV6-5	NA	TRBJ2-2	TGTGCCAGCAGTCGCAGCGGGGGCTTAACCGGGGAGCTGTTTTTT	CASSRSGGLTGELFF
TRBD1	TRBV5-4	few	TRBJ2-7	TGTGCCAGCAGCGCCCCTGGACAGGGGTACTACGAGCAGTACTTC	CASSAPGQGYYEQYF
NA	TRBV7-9	NA	TRBJ1-2	TGTGCCAGCAGCCCGCCCCGGACAGCAGCTAACTATGGCTACACCTTC	CASSPPRTAANYGYTF
NA	TRBV15	few	TRBJ2-6	TGTGCCACCAGCAGAGACCCGGACTCCACTGGGGCCAACGTCCTGACTTTC	CATSRDPDSTGANVLTF
NA	TRBV7-9	NA	TRBJ1-2	TGTGCCAGCAGCCCGAGGAGAGAAACCTCTGACTATGGCTACACCTTC	CASSPRRETSDYGYTF
TRBD2	TRBV12-3/TRBV12-4	NA	TRBJ2-1	TGTGCCAGCAGTTTTTCGTGGGGACTAAACAATGAGCAGTTCTTC	CASSFSWGLNNEQFF
TRBD2	TRBV6-1	few	TRBJ2-7	TGTGCCAGCAGTGAAGGGCTAGCGGGAATTGAGCAGTACTTC	CASSEGLAGIEQYF
NA	TRBV18	few	TRBJ2-1	TGTGCCAGCTCACCCCCCGGCACCTCCTACAATGAGCAGTTCTTC	CASSPPGTSYNEQFF
NA	TRBV6-2/TRBV6-3	NA	TRBJ2-7	TGTGCCAGCAGTTACGGAAACCCCTACGAGCAGTACTTC	CASSYGNPYEQYF
TRBD1	TRBV5-1	NA	TRBJ1-1	TGCGCCAGCAGCTTGGCCGGGACAGGGGCCACTGAAGCTTTCTTT	CASSLAGTGATEAFF
NA	TRBV7-9	few	TRBJ2-7	TGTGCCAGCACTTTGGGGGCGGGGGAGCAGTACTTC	CASTLGAGEQYF
TRBD2	TRBV30	NA	TRBJ2-7	TGTGCCTGGAATTTTCCGGGACTAGCATACGAGCAGTACTTC	CAWNFPGLAYEQYF
NA	TRBV5-1	few	TRBJ2-7	TGCGCCAGCAGGGAAGGGTGGTACGAGCAGTACTTC	CASREGWYEQYF
TRBD1	TRBV5-5	NA	TRBJ1-5	TGTGCCAGCAGCTGGTCTCCGGGACAGGTTAATAGCAATCAGCCCCAGCATTTT	CASSWSPGQVNSNQPQHF
TRBD2	TRBV2	NA	TRBJ2-7	TGTGCCAGCAGCCGGTGGGAGGGAGGGGTCTACGAGCAGTACTTC	CASSRWEGGVYEQYF
TRBD2	TRBV12-3/TRBV12-4	NA	TRBJ2-3	TGTGCCAGCAGTCTTCGGACTAGCGGGGGTAGCACAGATACGCAGTATTTT	CASSLRTSGGSTDTQYF
NA	TRBV11-2	NA	TRBJ2-5	TGTGCCAGCAGGTTTACAGGGTTCCAAGAGACCCAGTACTTC	CASRFTGFQETQYF
NA	TRBV6-5	NA	TRBJ2-7	TGTGCCAGCAGTGAGGGGACTGGGGGCTACGAGCAGTACTTC	CASSEGTGGYEQYF
NA	TRBV2	NA	TRBJ2-2	TGTGCCAGCAAGCTACAGGGTTCGAACACCGGGGAGCTGTTTTTT	CASKLQGSNTGELFF
NA	TRBV6-2/TRBV6-3	few	TRBJ2-3	TGTGCCAGCAGTTACCCATCCCTTGGCGCGGGGACAGATACGCAGTATTTT	CASSYPSLGAGTDTQYF
NA	TRBV7-3	few	TRBJ2-4	TGTGCCAGCAGTGAAAGCGGAGGGAACATTCAGTACTTC	CASSESGGNIQYF
NA	TRBV6-5	few	TRBJ1-6	TGTGCCAGCAGCCCTGACGGTAGCTCCTATAATTCACCCCTCCACTTT	CASSPDGSSYNSPLHF
NA	TRBV5-4	few	TRBJ2-1	TGTGCCAGCAGCAAGGACAGCTACAATGAGCAGTTCTTC	CASSKDSYNEQFF
NA	TRBV7-2	NA	TRBJ2-2	TGTGCCAGCAGCCTGCATCGGGGACTGGAAGCCGGGGAGCTGTTTTTT	CASSLHRGLEAGELFF
TRBD1	TRBV7-8	few	TRBJ2-5	TGTGCCAGCAGCTTGCCGGGACAGGGGGCAAGAGAGACCCAGTACTTC	CASSLPGQGARETQYF
TRBD1	TRBV18	few	TRBJ1-3	TGTGCCAGCTCACCAACCAAAGACAGGGTCTCTGGAAACACCATATATTTT	CASSPTKDRVSGNTIYF
NA	TRBV6-1	few	TRBJ1-2	TGTGCCAGCAGTCGGGACATTGGCGAGGGCTACACCTTC	CASSRDIGEGYTF
TRBD1	TRBV20-1	NA	TRBJ2-7	TGCAGTGCCCCAATCGGGACAGGTCGGTACGAGCAGTACTTC	CSAPIGTGRYEQYF
NA	TRBV25-1	NA	TRBJ2-1	TGTGCCAGCAGTCCTAAGTACAATGAGCAGTTCTTC	CASSPKYNEQFF